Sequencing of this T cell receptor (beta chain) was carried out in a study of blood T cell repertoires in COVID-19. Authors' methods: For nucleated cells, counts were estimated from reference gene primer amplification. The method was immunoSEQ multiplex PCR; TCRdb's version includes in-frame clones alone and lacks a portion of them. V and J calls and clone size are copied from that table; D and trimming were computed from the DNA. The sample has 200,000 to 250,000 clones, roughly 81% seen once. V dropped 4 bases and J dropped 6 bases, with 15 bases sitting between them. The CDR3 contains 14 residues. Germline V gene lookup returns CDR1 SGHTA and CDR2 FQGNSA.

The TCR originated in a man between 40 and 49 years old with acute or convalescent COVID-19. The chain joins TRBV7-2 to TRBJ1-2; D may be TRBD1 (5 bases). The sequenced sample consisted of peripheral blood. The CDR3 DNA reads TGTGCCAGCAGCTCCGGGGGGGTGTTAGATGGCTACACCTTC. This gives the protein CASSSGGVLDGYTF.